This T cell receptor (beta chain) was recovered during a study of regulatory T cells in long-lasting Graves disease. This clonotype was counted at least ten times. Time point reported: newly diagnosed GD, antithyroid drugs for less than 3 months. Researchers made the TCR library from RNA that was extracted from PBMCs. Germline CDR1 is SGHAT and CDR2 is FQNNGV. Trimming took 5 bases from V and 2 from J, leaving 7 bases between them. CDR3 size: 14 residues. The TCR beta library used iRepertoire HTBI primers with Arm-PCR amplification of CDR3. TCRdb called the multiplex PCR reads again in MiXCR, with one record for every CDR3 protein. This sample yields 360,000 or so distinct CDR3 sequences, of which about 11% are seen a single time; over 15% belongs to the top ten. This sample was shared with a second study, whose subject was T cells in Graves' hyperthyroidism and ophthalmopathy. As that study records: For the diagnoses, clinical symptoms, serum thyroxine and TRAb, thyroid ultrasound and orbital computed tomography were used.

The sample was peripheral blood mononuclear cells (PBMCs), taken at new diagnosis, from a patient treated with antithyroid drugs. This clonotype was sampled from a woman between 18 and 29 years old with Graves disease. V and J are TRBV11-2 and TRBJ2-6; D ambiguous. DNA for the CDR3: TGTGCCAGCAGCGCTCCCCCTGGGGCCAACGTCCTGACTTTC. As protein: CASSAPPGANVLTF. Full variable domain (remainder filled in from reference TRBV11-2 and TRBJ2-6): EAGVAQSPRYKIIEKRQSVAFWCNPISGHATLYWYQQILGQGPKLLIQFQNNGVVDDSQLPKDRFSAERLKGVDSTLKIQPAKLEDSAVYLCASSAPPGANVLTFGAGSRLTVL.